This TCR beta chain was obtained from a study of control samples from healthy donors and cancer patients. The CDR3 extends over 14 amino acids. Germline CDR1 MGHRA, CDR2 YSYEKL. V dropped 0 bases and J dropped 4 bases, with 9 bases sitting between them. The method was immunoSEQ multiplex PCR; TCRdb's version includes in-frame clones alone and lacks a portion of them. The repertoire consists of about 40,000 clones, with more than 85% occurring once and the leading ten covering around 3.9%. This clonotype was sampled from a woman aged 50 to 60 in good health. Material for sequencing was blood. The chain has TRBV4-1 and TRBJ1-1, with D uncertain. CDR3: CASSQEPALTEAFF. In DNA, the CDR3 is TGCGCCAGCAGCCAAGAGCCGGCTCTCACTGAAGCTTTCTTT.